One and the same sample provided the 2 T cell receptor beta chains below, sequenced in a study of molecular identifiers for immune sequencing clone quantification. TCRdb called the PCR reads again in MiXCR, with one record for every CDR3 protein. The sample includes some 91,000 distinct CDR3 sequences, roughly 26% seen only once; the top ten take 0.94%. Sequenced: naive CD8+ T cells from blood, with Jurkat cell RNA spiked in. Subset specified: FACS-sorted CD8+CD4-CCR7+CD45RA+ naive T cells. The receptors were sampled from a human donor in good health. Some libraries in this study had Jurkat cell RNA spiked in.

About this clonotype: This may arise from a read error, as a much more abundant clone is one base away. The gene calls are TRBV6-5 and TRBJ1-4; D is unresolved. Looked up from germline, CDR1 is MNHEY and CDR2 is SVGAGI. The CDR3 sequence is 11 residues long. The V end was cut by 7 bases, the J end by 7 bases, with 7 bases between. This CDR3 reads CASKEGEKLFF. CDR3 DNA: TGTGCCAGCAAGGAAGGTGAAAAACTGTTTTTT.

This clonotype was detected a few times. This chain links TRBV6-1 with TRBJ1-5; D ambiguous. CDR3 length: 15 residues. CDR1 and CDR2 (germline): MNHNS, SASEGT. The V gene lost 5 bases and the J gene lost 0 bases, with 11 bases spanning the gap. CDR3: CASSTRLDSNQPQHF. As DNA, the CDR3 is TGTGCCAGCAGTACCCGGTTGGATAGCAATCAGCCCCAGCATTTT.